This T cell receptor beta chain appears in the sequencing data of a study of CD8 T cells in ankylosing spondylitis. This clonotype was detected only a few times. The antigen is undetermined. By quantitative 5'-RACE with molecular barcodes, the TCR beta libraries were made. Using its own MiXCR run on the 5' RACE reads, TCRdb lists one record per CDR3 protein. The sample carries 100,000 to 150,000 distinct CDR3 sequences, 7% to 10% recorded once. Study-wide results and limits: Enrichment of disease-linked clones was reportedly significant in matched ankylosing spondylitis synovial fluid. Some motif variants had been reported before (in reactive arthritis synovial fluid and blood).

Sequencing was done on a sample of blood, either unsorted or a sorted T cell fraction (not recorded which). The sequence came from a male donor with ankylosing spondylitis or in good health (not recorded which).

The CDR3: CASSQVAAKNIQYF. In nucleotides, the CDR3 is TGCGCCAGCAGCCAGGTGGCAGCCAAAAACATTCAGTACTTC. V and J are TRBV4-3 and TRBJ2-4, with unresolved D. Trimming cost V 3 bases and J 0 bases, with 6 bases left between them. Germline V gene lookup returns CDR1 LGHNA and CDR2 YSLEER. There are 14 residues in the CDR3.